This TCR beta chain appears in the sequencing data of a study of blood T cell repertoires in COVID-19. Turning to the study itself: T cells, B-cell-depleted T cells, or PBMCs provided the cDNA or gDNA that served as material.

CDR3 length equals 16 residues. With 4 bases clipped from V and 3 bases from J, the junction kept 8 bases outside the gene matches. Germline V gene data show CDR1 as SGHNT and CDR2 as YYREEE (reference sequence). Original handling: Researchers report that nucleated cell counts were estimated from reference gene primer amplification. Some clones are missing from TCRdb's copy, which holds only in-frame ones; the method was immunoSEQ multiplex PCR. V, J and clone size are those of that table, while D and trimming were read from the DNA. In the table there are over 150,000 clones, 70% to 90% of which are singletons.

Sequenced input: peripheral blood. The chain links TRBV5-4 to TRBJ1-1; 11 bases agree with TRBD1. The TCR originated in a man between 50 and 59 years old with active or convalescent COVID-19. CDR3 residues: CASSRTGGAWDTEAFF. CDR3 in DNA: TGTGCCAGCAGCCGGACAGGGGGCGCTTGGGACACTGAAGCTTTCTTT.